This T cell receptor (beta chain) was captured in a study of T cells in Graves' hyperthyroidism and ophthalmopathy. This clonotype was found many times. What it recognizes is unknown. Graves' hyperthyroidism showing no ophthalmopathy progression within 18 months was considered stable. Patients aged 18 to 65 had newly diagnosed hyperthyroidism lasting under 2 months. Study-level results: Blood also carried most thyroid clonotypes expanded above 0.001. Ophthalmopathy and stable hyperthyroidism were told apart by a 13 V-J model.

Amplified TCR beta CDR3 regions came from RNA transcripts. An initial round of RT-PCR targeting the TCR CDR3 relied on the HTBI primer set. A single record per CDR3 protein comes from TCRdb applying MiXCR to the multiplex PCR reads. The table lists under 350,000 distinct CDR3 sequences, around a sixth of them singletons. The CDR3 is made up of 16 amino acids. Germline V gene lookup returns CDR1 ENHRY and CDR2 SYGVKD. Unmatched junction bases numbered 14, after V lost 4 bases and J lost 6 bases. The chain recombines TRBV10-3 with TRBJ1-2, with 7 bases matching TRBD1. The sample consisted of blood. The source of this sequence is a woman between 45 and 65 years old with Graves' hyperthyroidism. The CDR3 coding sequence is TGTGCCATCAGTGCGGAAGCACAGGGGTTCGGAGATGGCTACACCTTC. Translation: CAISAEAQGFGDGYTF.